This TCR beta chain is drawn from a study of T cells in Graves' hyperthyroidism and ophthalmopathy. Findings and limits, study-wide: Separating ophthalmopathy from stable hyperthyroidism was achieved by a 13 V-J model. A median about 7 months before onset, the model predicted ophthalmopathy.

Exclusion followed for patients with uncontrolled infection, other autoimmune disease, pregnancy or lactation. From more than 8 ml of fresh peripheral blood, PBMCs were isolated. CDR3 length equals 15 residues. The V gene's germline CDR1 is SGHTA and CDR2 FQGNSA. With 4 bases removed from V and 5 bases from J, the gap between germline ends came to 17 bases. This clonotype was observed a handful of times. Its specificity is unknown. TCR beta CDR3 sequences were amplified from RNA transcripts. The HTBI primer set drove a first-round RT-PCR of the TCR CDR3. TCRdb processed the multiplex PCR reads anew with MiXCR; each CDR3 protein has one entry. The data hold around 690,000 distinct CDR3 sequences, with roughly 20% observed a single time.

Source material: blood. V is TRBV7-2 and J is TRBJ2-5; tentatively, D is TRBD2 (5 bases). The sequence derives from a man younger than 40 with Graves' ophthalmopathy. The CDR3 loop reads CASSSEGPPVETQYF. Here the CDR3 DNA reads TGTGCCAGCAGCTCAGAGGGCCCCCCGGTGGAGACCCAGTACTTC. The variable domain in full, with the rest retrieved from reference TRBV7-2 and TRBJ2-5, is GAGVSQSPSNKVTEKGKDVELRCDPISGHTALYWYRQSLGQGLEFLIYFQGNSAPDKSGLPSDRFSAERTGGSVSTLTIQRTQQEDSAVYLCASSSEGPPVETQYFGPGTRLLVL.